What follows is one TCR beta chain and its context. The antigen is undetermined. Produced via immunoSEQ multiplex PCR; TCRdb's table is partial and in-frame only. Of hundreds of thousands of clones in the sample, more than 70% are singletons; the top ten hold roughly 1.5%. This CDR3 is built from 13 residues. Germline V lookup: CDR1 SSHAT, CDR2 FNYEAQ (reference sequence). V shed 5 bases and J 8 bases; nucleotides not matched to a gene: 6. This record belongs to a study of Ad26.COV2.S vaccination and SARS-CoV-2 variants. Treatment here: roughly 19 received Ad26.COV2.S at low or high dose, single or two shots; about 5 received placebo; per-sample allocation not given. Specimens were obtained on day 63 following the first vaccine or placebo injection. The vaccine delivered Wuhan-strain SARS-CoV-2 spike through an Ad26 vector. Study-wide results and caveats: Breadth, reportedly substantial, characterized the spike-specific CD8+ and CD4+ T cell responses after vaccination.

The sample consisted of peripheral blood, taken in a trial of Ad26.COV2.S vaccine versus placebo. The chain has TRBV7-7 and TRBJ2-1, with TRBD2 matching 7 bases. The TCR originated in a person aged 18-65 years who received the Ad26.COV2.S COVID-19 vaccine or a placebo. The CDR3 region is CASSPGLGDEQFF. The CDR3 DNA is TGTGCCAGCAGCCCTGGACTAGGCGATGAGCAGTTCTTC.